This section outlines one T cell receptor beta chain sequence together with its context. As yet, its antigen is unknown. This sample is part of a study of radiation and T cells in renal cell carcinoma. Study in general: Nephrectomy followed 15 Gy stereotactic body radiation by 4 weeks.

Whole-study results and caveats: Top tumor clonotypes rose in blood 2 weeks post-radiation, then contracted.

Germline values: CDR1 SGHTA, CDR2 FQGNSA. The CDR3 runs 15 residues. Trimming stripped 2 bases from V and 1 base from J, with 11 bases between. Time point described: baseline pretreatment blood. Treatment indicated: 15 Gy SBRT to primary tumor, nephrectomy 4 weeks later. Serial blood draws occurred at baseline and 2 and 4 weeks post-SBRT. Assay: immunoSEQ multiplex PCR; the TCRdb copy retains only in-frame clones and omits some. The sample yields about 150,000 clones, 88% seen once. The chain has TRBV7-2 and TRBJ1-1, with a tentative D call TRBD1 (5 bases). The TCR comes from a woman aged 70-85 years with renal cell carcinoma. The sequenced sample was blood, obtained from a patient whose treatment included radiotherapy and nephrectomy. The CDR3 sequence: CASSLTRDWNTEAFF. The CDR3 coding sequence is TGTGCCAGCAGCTTAACGAGGGACTGGAACACTGAAGCTTTCTTT.